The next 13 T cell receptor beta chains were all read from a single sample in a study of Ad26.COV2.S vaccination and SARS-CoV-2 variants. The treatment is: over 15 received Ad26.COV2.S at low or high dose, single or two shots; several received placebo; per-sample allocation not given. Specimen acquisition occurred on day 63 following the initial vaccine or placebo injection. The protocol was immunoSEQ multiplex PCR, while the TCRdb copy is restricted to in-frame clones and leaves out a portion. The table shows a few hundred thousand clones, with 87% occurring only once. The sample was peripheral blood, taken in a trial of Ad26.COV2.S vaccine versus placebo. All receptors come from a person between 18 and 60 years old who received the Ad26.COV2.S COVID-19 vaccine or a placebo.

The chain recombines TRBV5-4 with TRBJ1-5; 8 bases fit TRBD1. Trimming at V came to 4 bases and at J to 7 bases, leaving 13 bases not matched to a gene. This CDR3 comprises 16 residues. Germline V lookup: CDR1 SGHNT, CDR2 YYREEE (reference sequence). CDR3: CASSRTGSGVGQPQHF. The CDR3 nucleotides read TGTGCCAGCAGCCGGACAGGGTCAGGAGTCGGGCAGCCCCAGCATTTT. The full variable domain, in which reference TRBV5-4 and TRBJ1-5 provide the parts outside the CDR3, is ETGVTQSPTHLIKTRGQQVTLRCSSQSGHNTVSWYQQALGQGPQFIFQYYREEENGRGNFPPRFSGLQFPNYSSELNVNALELDDSALYLCASSRTGSGVGQPQHFGDGTRLSIL.

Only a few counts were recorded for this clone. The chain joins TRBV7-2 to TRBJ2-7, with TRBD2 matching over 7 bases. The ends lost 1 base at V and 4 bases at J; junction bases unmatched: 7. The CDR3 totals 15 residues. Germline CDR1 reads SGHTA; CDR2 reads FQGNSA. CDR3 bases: TGTGCCAGCAGCTTAGAATCGCTAGCGGTGTACGAGCAGTACTTC. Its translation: CASSLESLAVYEQYF.

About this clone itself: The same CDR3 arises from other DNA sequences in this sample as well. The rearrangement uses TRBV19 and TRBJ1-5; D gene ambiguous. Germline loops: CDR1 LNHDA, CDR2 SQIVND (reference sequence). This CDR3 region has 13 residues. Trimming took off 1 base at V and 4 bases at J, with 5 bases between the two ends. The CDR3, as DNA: TGTGCCAGTAGTATAGGAGGTAATCAGCCCCAGCATTTT. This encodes CASSIGGNQPQHF.

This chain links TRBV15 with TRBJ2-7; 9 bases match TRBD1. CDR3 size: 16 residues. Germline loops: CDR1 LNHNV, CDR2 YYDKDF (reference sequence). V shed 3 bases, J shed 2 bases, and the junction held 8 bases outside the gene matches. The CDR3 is CATSSPGTGSPYEQYF. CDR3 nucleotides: TGTGCCACCAGCAGTCCCGGGACAGGGAGTCCCTACGAGCAGTACTTC.

CDR3 sequence: CASSWGTGRIENIQYF. DNA of the CDR3: TGTGCCAGCAGCTGGGGGACAGGGAGAATCGAAAACATTCAGTACTTC. V and J are TRBV7-2 and TRBJ2-4; 9 positions match TRBD1. V trimming: 4 bases; J trimming: 5 bases; junction bases outside the gene matches: 9. Germline V gene lookup returns CDR1 SGHTA and CDR2 FQGNSA. The CDR3 consists of 16 residues.

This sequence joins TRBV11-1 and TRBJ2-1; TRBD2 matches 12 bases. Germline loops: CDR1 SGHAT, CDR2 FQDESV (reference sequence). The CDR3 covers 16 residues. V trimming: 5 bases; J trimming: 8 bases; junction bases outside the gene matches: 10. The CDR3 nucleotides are TGTGCCAGCAGCCAACTAGCGGGGGGCCCAATCTATGAGCAGTTCTTC. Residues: CASSQLAGGPIYEQFF. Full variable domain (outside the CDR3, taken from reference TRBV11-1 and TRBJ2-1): EAEVAQSPRYKITEKSQAVAFWCDPISGHATLYWYRQILGQGPELLVQFQDESVVDDSQLPKDRFSAERLKGVDSTLKIQPAELGDSAMYLCASSQLAGGPIYEQFFGPGTRLTVL.

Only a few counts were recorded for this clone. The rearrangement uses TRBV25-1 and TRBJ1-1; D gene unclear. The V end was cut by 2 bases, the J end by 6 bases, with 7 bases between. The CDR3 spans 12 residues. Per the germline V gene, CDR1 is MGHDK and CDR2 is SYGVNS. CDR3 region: CASSEPSAEAFF. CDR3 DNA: TGTGCCAGCAGTGAACCCAGCGCTGAAGCTTTCTTT. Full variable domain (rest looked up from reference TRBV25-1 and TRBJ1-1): EADIYQTPRYLVIGTGKKITLECSQTMGHDKMYWYQQDPGMELHLIHYSYGVNSTEKGDLSSESTVSRIRTEHFPLTLESARPSHTSQYLCASSEPSAEAFFGQGTRLTVV.

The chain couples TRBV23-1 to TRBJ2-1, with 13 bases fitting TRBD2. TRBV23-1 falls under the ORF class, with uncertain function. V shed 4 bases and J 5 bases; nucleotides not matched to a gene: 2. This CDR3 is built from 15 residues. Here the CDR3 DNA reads TGCGCCAGCAGTCCTGGGACTAGCGGGGACAATGAGCAGTTCTTC. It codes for CASSPGTSGDNEQFF.

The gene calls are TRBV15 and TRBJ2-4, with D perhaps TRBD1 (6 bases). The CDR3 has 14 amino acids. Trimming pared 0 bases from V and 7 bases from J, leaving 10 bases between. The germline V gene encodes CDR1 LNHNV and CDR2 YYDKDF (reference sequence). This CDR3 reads CATSRDLQGNIQYF. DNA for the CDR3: TGTGCCACCAGCAGAGATCTGCAGGGGAACATTCAGTACTTC. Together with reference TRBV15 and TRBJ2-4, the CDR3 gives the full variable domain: DAMVIQNPRYQVTQFGKPVTLSCSQTLNHNVMYWYQQKSSQAPKLLFHYYDKDFNNEADTPDNFQSRRPNTSFCFLDIRSPGLGDTAMYLCATSRDLQGNIQYFGAGTRLSVL.

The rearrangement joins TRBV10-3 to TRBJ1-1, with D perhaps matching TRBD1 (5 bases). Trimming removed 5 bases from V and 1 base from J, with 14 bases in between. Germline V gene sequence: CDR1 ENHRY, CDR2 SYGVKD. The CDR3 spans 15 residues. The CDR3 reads CAISPKNQGNTEAFF. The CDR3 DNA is TGTGCCATCAGTCCAAAAAACCAGGGGAACACTGAAGCTTTCTTT.

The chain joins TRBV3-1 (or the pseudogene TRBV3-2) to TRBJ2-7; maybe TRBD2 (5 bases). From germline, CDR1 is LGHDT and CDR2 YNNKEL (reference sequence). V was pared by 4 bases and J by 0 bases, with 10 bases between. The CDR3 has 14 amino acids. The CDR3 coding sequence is TGTGCCAGCAGCCCCTCAAGCGGCTCCTACGAGCAGTACTTC. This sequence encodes CASSPSSGSYEQYF.

CDR3: CASRQSIVLSRPRETQYF. In DNA form, the CDR3 reads TGTGCCAGCAGGCAGTCGATAGTTTTATCTCGGCCTCGGGAGACCCAGTACTTC. This chain uses TRBV5-4 with TRBJ2-5, with no clear D. The CDR3 sequence is 18 residues long. Trimming shortened V by 5 bases and J by 5 bases, and 28 bases separated the two germline ends. Germline V gene data show CDR1 as SGHNT and CDR2 as YYREEE (reference sequence).

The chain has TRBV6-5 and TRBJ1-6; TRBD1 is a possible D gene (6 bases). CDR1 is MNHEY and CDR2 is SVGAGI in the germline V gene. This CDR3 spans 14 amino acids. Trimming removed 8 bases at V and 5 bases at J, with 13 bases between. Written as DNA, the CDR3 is TGTGCCAGCCGGAGTCACAGGGATAATTCACCCCTCCACTTT. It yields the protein CASRSHRDNSPLHF.